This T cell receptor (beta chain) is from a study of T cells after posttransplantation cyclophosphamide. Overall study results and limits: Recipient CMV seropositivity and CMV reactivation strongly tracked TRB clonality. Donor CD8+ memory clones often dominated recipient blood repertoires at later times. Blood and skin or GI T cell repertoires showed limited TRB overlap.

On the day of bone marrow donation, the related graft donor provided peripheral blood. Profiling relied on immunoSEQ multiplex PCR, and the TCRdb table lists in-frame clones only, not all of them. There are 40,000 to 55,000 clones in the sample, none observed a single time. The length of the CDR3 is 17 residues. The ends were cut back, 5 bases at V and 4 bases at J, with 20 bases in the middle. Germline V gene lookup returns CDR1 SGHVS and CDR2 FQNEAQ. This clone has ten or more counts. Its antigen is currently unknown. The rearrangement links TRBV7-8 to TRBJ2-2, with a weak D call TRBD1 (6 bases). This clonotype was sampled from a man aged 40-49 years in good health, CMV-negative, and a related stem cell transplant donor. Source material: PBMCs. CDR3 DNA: TGTGCCAGCAGCCCGGGACAAGGAAGGCTCTCCACCGGGGAGCTGTTTTTT. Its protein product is CASSPGQGRLSTGELFF.